A single sample gave rise to the 26 T cell receptor beta chains below, sequenced in a study of CD8+ T cells in alopecia areata. Extracted from the samples, RNA was reverse transcribed into cDNA to serve as the sequencing template. Some clones are missing from TCRdb's copy, which holds only in-frame ones; the method was immunoSEQ multiplex PCR. Of about 250,000 clones listed, about two thirds are singletons. This specimen consisted of CD4+ T cells sorted from blood, obtained at week 0. Receptors were obtained from a human donor with alopecia areata.

This clone came up a few times. The chain joins TRBV4-1 to TRBJ2-5; tentative D call: TRBD2 (5 bases). Deletions cut 2 bases from V and 2 bases from J, with 12 bases between. Germline-derived CDR1 and CDR2 are MGHRA and YSYEKL. This CDR3 spans 15 amino acids. CDR3 sequence (DNA): TGCGCCAGCAGCCAATCTCTAGCCAGTCAAGAGACCCAGTACTTC. It is translated as CASSQSLASQETQYF.

V is TRBV29-1 and J is TRBJ1-1; D possibly corresponds to TRBD1 (5 bases). The V end lost 6 bases, the J end lost 3 bases, and 14 bases lay between the germline ends. In germline, CDR1 is SQVTM, CDR2 ANQGSEA. The CDR3 runs to 13 residues. The CDR3 reads CSVPSGGYTEAFF. The CDR3 DNA is TGCAGCGTCCCATCTGGGGGATACACTGAAGCTTTCTTT.

The chain employs TRBV30 and TRBJ2-7; 7 positions agree with TRBD2. J gave up 2 bases and V 4 bases, and 8 bases lay outside the gene matches. CDR3 size: 14 residues. Germline V lookup: CDR1 GTSNPN, CDR2 SVGIG (reference sequence). The chain's CDR3 is CAWTLGGAPYEQYF. As DNA, the CDR3 is TGTGCCTGGACCCTGGGAGGGGCTCCCTACGAGCAGTACTTC.

The chain recombines TRBV4-1 with TRBJ2-5; 9 nucleotides match TRBD1. Trimming removed 0 bases from V and 3 bases from J; junction bases left unmatched: 2. The CDR3 runs to 15 residues. Per germline, CDR1 MGHRA and CDR2 YSYEKL. The CDR3: CASSQDGTGKETQYF. CDR3 DNA: TGCGCCAGCAGCCAAGACGGGACAGGGAAAGAGACCCAGTACTTC.

The V call is TRBV11-2, the J call TRBJ2-7, with TRBD2 matching over 9 bases. Germline CDR1 and CDR2: SGHAT and FQNNGV. After removal of 4 bases from V and 5 bases from J, the junction contained 0 bases not matched to a gene. This CDR3 region has 12 residues. The CDR3 is CASSSSGDEQYF. The CDR3 nucleotides are TGTGCCAGCAGCTCTAGCGGGGACGAGCAGTACTTC.

The V gene is TRBV10-1, the J gene TRBJ2-4; TRBD1 might be the D (6 bases). The CDR3 totals 14 residues. The germline V and J ends were trimmed by 3 bases and 6 bases, with 12 bases remaining between them. Germline assignment: CDR1 WNHNN and CDR2 SYGVQD (reference sequence). The chain's CDR3 is CASSDGRGGNIQYF. CDR3 sequence (DNA): TGCGCCAGCAGTGATGGCAGGGGCGGAAACATTCAGTACTTC.

The genes are TRBV25-1 and TRBJ1-4; possible D gene TRBD1, 6 bases. The CDR3 is 12 amino acids. V lost 5 bases, J lost 12 bases, and 13 bases lay in between. Germline V lookup: CDR1 MGHDK, CDR2 SYGVNS. The CDR3 DNA reads as TGTGCCAGCAGTATAGGGGACATGGAACTGTTTTTT. It specifies CASSIGDMELFF.

The chain carries TRBV7-2 and TRBJ2-5; tentatively, D is TRBD2 (5 bases). V dropped 6 bases and J dropped 5 bases, with 19 bases sitting between them. CDR3 length: 15 residues. The V gene's germline CDR1 is SGHTA and CDR2 FQGNSA. The CDR3 region is CASRYSAEGDETQYF. In nucleotides, the CDR3 is TGTGCCAGCAGATATTCGGCAGAGGGAGACGAGACCCAGTACTTC.

The chain links TRBV29-1 to TRBJ1-1, with TRBD1 as a possible D gene (5 bases). Per germline, CDR1 SQVTM and CDR2 ANQGSEA. This CDR3 is 11 amino acids long. The V end lost 4 bases, the J end lost 6 bases, and 9 bases lay between the germline ends. CDR3 protein: CSVGGYAEAFF. CDR3 nucleotide sequence: TGCAGCGTTGGGGGGTACGCTGAAGCTTTCTTT.

The chain carries TRBV5-1 and TRBJ2-5; 7 bases agree with TRBD2. CDR1 SGHRS and CDR2 YFSETQ come from the germline V gene. The CDR3 is 14 amino acids. J was trimmed by 0 bases and V by 2 bases; bases with no gene match: 1. In nucleotides, the CDR3 is TGCGCCAGCAGCTTTGGACTAGACCAAGAGACCCAGTACTTC. This codes for CASSFGLDQETQYF. The full variable domain, in which reference TRBV5-1 and TRBJ2-5 provide the parts outside the CDR3, is KAGVTQTPRYLIKTRGQQVTLSCSPISGHRSVSWYQQTPGQGLQFLFEYFSETQRNKGNFPGRFSGRQFSNSRSEMNVSTLELGDSALYLCASSFGLDQETQYFGPGTRLLVL.

This clone was counted only a few times. The V call is TRBV5-4, the J call TRBJ1-1, with a tentative D call TRBD1 (6 bases). The CDR3 has 15 residues. CDR1 and CDR2 (germline): SGHNT, YYREEE (reference sequence). The ends were cut back, 4 bases at V and 5 bases at J, with 18 bases in the middle. The CDR3: CASSGPRTAGTEAFF. CDR3 nucleotides: TGTGCCAGCAGCGGACCCAGGACAGCGGGAACTGAAGCTTTCTTT.

The V call is TRBV29-1, the J call TRBJ2-7, with D possibly TRBD2 on 5 matching bases. There are 14 residues in the CDR3. Germline CDR1 SQVTM, CDR2 ANQGSEA. V was shortened by 7 bases and J by 0 bases, with 16 bases between the two germline ends. DNA for the CDR3: TGCAGCGCCGCCGCCGGACGGGACTCCTACGAGCAGTACTTC. Translating gives CSAAAGRDSYEQYF.

The rearrangement uses TRBV30 and TRBJ2-5, with 11 bases lining up with TRBD2. Looked up from germline, CDR1 is GTSNPN and CDR2 is SVGIG (reference sequence). The CDR3 runs to 19 residues. Unmatched junction bases numbered 15, after V lost 0 bases and J lost 3 bases. This CDR3 is CAWSVPIGASGGFKETQYF. Written as DNA, the CDR3 is TGTGCCTGGAGTGTACCGATAGGGGCTAGCGGGGGGTTTAAAGAGACCCAGTACTTC.

Here the CDR3 DNA reads TGTGCCTGGAGACAGGCGAATTCACCCCTCCACTTT. It encodes CAWRQANSPLHF. This chain joins TRBV30 and TRBJ1-6; TRBD1 is a possible D gene (5 bases). The V and J ends lost 3 bases and 7 bases respectively, with 7 bases between them. The CDR3 covers 12 residues. Germline assignment: CDR1 GTSNPN and CDR2 SVGIG (reference sequence). The full variable domain, in which reference TRBV30 and TRBJ1-6 provide the parts outside the CDR3, is SQTIHQWPATLVQPVGSPLSLECTVEGTSNPNLYWYRQAAGRGLQLLFYSVGIGQISSEVPQNLSASRPQDRQFILSSKKLLLSDSGFYLCAWRQANSPLHFGNGTRLTVT.

The chain employs TRBV29-1 and TRBJ1-2; 7 nucleotides agree with TRBD1. The CDR3 runs to 13 residues. Per the germline V gene, CDR1 is SQVTM and CDR2 is ANQGSEA. The V gene end was trimmed by 1 base and the J gene end by 2 bases; junction bases not matched to a gene: 1. The CDR3 DNA sequence: TGCAGCGTTGAAGCAGGGGGGAACTATGGCTACACCTTC. Translation gives CSVEAGGNYGYTF.

This chain links TRBV30 with TRBJ2-5; D tentatively fits TRBD1 or TRBD2 (6 bases each). The CDR3 sequence is 15 residues long. CDR1 is GTSNPN, CDR2 SVGIG, per germline (reference sequence). The germline V and J ends were trimmed by 5 bases and 0 bases, with 16 bases remaining between them. CDR3 region: CAWQKWGAYQETQYF. The CDR3 coding sequence is TGTGCCTGGCAAAAGTGGGGGGCGTACCAAGAGACCCAGTACTTC.

The chain combines TRBV19 with TRBJ1-6; D possibly corresponds to TRBD1 (6 bases). Germline assignment: CDR1 LNHDA and CDR2 SQIVND (reference sequence). CDR3 size: 14 residues. V was clipped by 6 bases and J by 9 bases, with 15 bases between them. CDR3 DNA sequence: TGTGCCAGTAGCGGGGGCGCCTGGGGTTCACCCCTCCACTTT. As protein: CASSGGAWGSPLHF.

In its sample, this clone was seen a few times. The chain links TRBV7-2 to TRBJ1-2; D ambiguous. Looked up from germline, CDR1 is SGHTA and CDR2 is FQGNSA. The CDR3 runs to 14 residues. The V and J ends lost 5 bases and 1 base respectively, with 11 bases between them. This CDR3 is CASSPDTLNYGYTF. The CDR3 nucleotides are TGTGCCAGCAGCCCCGACACACTTAACTATGGCTACACCTTC. Based on the CDR3 plus reference TRBV7-2 and TRBJ1-2, the full variable domain is GAGVSQSPSNKVTEKGKDVELRCDPISGHTALYWYRQSLGQGLEFLIYFQGNSAPDKSGLPSDRFSAERTGGSVSTLTIQRTQQEDSAVYLCASSPDTLNYGYTFGSGTRLTVV.

The V and J genes are TRBV30 and TRBJ1-3; D not resolved. Germline CDR1 GTSNPN, CDR2 SVGIG (reference sequence). This CDR3 is built from 13 residues. V was pared by 4 bases and J by 0 bases, with 7 bases between. The CDR3 DNA is TGTGCCTGGAATCGGAACTCTGGAAACACCATATATTTT. It is translated as CAWNRNSGNTIYF.

This clone was recorded a few times. The chain joins TRBV13 to TRBJ2-7; D unresolved. This CDR3 is 16 amino acids long. With 1 base removed from V and 2 bases from J, the gap between germline ends came to 15 bases. Germline V gene sequence: CDR1 PRHDT, CDR2 FYEKMQ (reference sequence). CDR3 region: CASSLAVRRLPYEQYF. CDR3 DNA: TGTGCCAGCAGCTTAGCTGTTCGTAGACTCCCCTACGAGCAGTACTTC.

This chain joins TRBV10-3 and TRBJ2-1, with TRBD2 matching 11 bases. The length of the CDR3 is 16 residues. V shed 1 base and J 4 bases; nucleotides not matched to a gene: 3. CDR1 ENHRY and CDR2 SYGVKD come from the germline V gene. The CDR3 loop reads CAISEFSGGAYNEQFF. The CDR3 nucleotides read TGTGCCATCAGTGAGTTTAGCGGGGGGGCGTACAATGAGCAGTTCTTC.

J is TRBJ2-1 and V is TRBV20-1; D not certain. The CDR3 spans 10 residues. The ends were cut back, 5 bases at V and 7 bases at J, with 6 bases in the middle. Germline V gene data show CDR1 as DFQATT and CDR2 as SNEGSKA (reference sequence). CDR3 sequence (DNA): TGCAGTGCTCCCTGGAATGAGCAGTTCTTC. It specifies CSAPWNEQFF.

The count of this clone is one. The chain has TRBV29-1 and TRBJ1-2; D gene uncertain. Germline lookup yields CDR1 SQVTM and CDR2 ANQGSEA. V gave up 2 bases and J gave up 7 bases, with 8 bases separating them. This CDR3 has 11 residues. CDR3 residues: CSVEWQPGYTF. CDR3 nucleotides: TGCAGCGTTGAATGGCAGCCTGGCTACACCTTC.

The rearrangement uses TRBV25-1 and TRBJ2-1; TRBD2 might be the D (5 bases). This CDR3 has 14 residues. CDR1 is MGHDK, CDR2 SYGVNS, per germline. With 10 bases removed from V and 6 bases from J, the gap between germline ends came to 19 bases. The CDR3 DNA reads as TGTGCCACCATCCCACTAGGGTCGTCCAATGAGCAGTTCTTC. It encodes CATIPLGSSNEQFF.

The DNA of the CDR3 is TGTGCCAGTAGTGGACGGGCCCACAATGAGCAGTTCTTC. Translating it yields CASSGRAHNEQFF. The J gene is TRBJ2-1, the V gene TRBV19; D uncertain. Germline V gene data show CDR1 as LNHDA and CDR2 as SQIVND (reference sequence). Trimming left V 5 bases short and J 5 bases short, with 10 bases between. The CDR3 extends over 13 amino acids.

The chain links TRBV29-1 to TRBJ2-1; no firm D call. The CDR3 spans 14 residues. The ends were cut back, 3 bases at V and 2 bases at J, with 11 bases in the middle. The germline V gene has CDR1 SQVTM and CDR2 ANQGSEA. CDR3 residues: CSVEAVVPYNEQFF. The CDR3 DNA follows: TGCAGCGTTGAGGCGGTGGTGCCCTACAATGAGCAGTTCTTC.